A single sample gave rise to the 27 T cell receptor beta chains below, sequenced in a study of immune heterogeneity within non-small cell lung tumors (dated by TCRdb to between 2017 and 2018). Instrument used: HiSeq X Ten. A multiplex PCR system amplified the TCR beta CDR3 region, with a first 10-cycle round using 32 V-gene forward and 13 J-gene reverse primers. TCRdb itself trimmed the public reads at Q25 with fastp, ran MiXCR and retained productive beta chains. Rows merge per CDR3 protein into single entries with the most common DNA and genes. The sample data list 4,500 or so distinct CDR3 sequences, and more than 25% of these were observed just once. The ten biggest clones cover more than 20% of the sample. Genomic DNA extracted from bulk tumor tissue served as TCR template, with roughly 600 ng gDNA amplified per sample. During surgery, multiple biopsies were taken from each primary tumor, with sampling sites spaced as far apart as possible within the tumor mass. The study cohort was described as untreated, and patients were newly diagnosed NSCLC cases undergoing curative surgery.

The specimen was lung tumor tissue. The origin of the receptors is a woman in her forties or fifties with non-small cell lung cancer.

In regard to this clonotype: It may be a read error: a sequence one base away is much more abundant. V usage is TRBV7-8 and J usage is TRBJ1-1; 7 bases are a match to TRBD1. The CDR3 totals 16 residues. Germline CDR1 and CDR2: SGHVS and FQNEAQ. This chain's CDR3 is CARSFQTGSGNTEAFF. The CDR3 DNA reads as TGTGCCAGGAGCTTCCAGACAGGGTCGGGGAACACTGAAGCTTTCTTT.

Regarding this clonotype: This may come from a read error, since a much larger clone is one base off. The rearrangement links TRBV20-1 to TRBJ2-7, with D perhaps TRBD1 or TRBD2 (5 bases each). The germline gives CDR1 DFQATT, CDR2 SNEGSKA (reference sequence). The CDR3 consists of 14 residues. The CDR3 region is CSSFPRGRSYDQYF. CDR3 DNA sequence: TGCAGTTCCTTTCCGAGGGGCAGATCCTACGATCAGTACTTC.

Sample share makes this clonotype large. The genes are TRBV28 and TRBJ2-7; D is uncertain. The germline V gene has CDR1 MDHEN and CDR2 SYDVKM. V was cut by 2 bases and J by 4 bases, with 12 bases left in between. The CDR3 extends over 14 amino acids. CDR3 DNA sequence: TGTGCCAGCAGTTTACCCTATCCAGTTTACGAGCAGTACTTC. Protein sequence: CASSLPYPVYEQYF.

J is TRBJ2-2 and V is TRBV24-1; no clear D. This CDR3 is built from 11 residues. The germline V gene encodes CDR1 KGHDR and CDR2 SFDVKD. Trimming left V 5 bases short and J 6 bases short, with 3 bases between. The CDR3 nucleotides read TGTGCCACCAGTGGGGCCGGGGAGCTGTTTTTT. This sequence encodes CATSGAGELFF.

On this clonotype: Just one base apart from a much larger clone, this may be a read error. J is TRBJ1-2 and V is TRBV5-8; 8 bases fit TRBD1. This CDR3 is built from 16 residues. V gave up 4 bases and J gave up 4 bases; unmatched junction bases: 12. Germline CDR1 reads SGHTS; CDR2 reads YDEGEE. The CDR3 coding sequence is TGTGCCAGCAGCACCCCGGGACAGGAGTCCTTCTATGGCTACACCTTC. Translation gives CASSTPGQESFYGYTF.

This clonotype is categorized as medium-sized. The chain is built from TRBV7-8 and TRBJ1-6, with D possibly matching TRBD1 (6 bases). CDR1 and CDR2 (germline): SGHVS, FQNEAQ. The CDR3 extends over 16 amino acids. Trimming cost V 0 bases and J 7 bases, with 13 bases left between them. In DNA, the CDR3 is TGTGCCAGCAGCTTAGCCGGGGGGGCGGGGAATTCACCCCTCCACTTT. This translates into CASSLAGGAGNSPLHF.

This clonotype counts as medium-sized. The chain joins TRBV19 to TRBJ1-5; D uncertain. Germline-derived CDR1 and CDR2 are LNHDA and SQIVND (reference sequence). V lost 3 bases and J 0 bases, leaving 6 bases between the germline ends. The CDR3 has 14 amino acids. The CDR3, as DNA: TGTGCCAGTAGTATGTTGGGTAGCAATCAGCCCCAGCATTTT. Its protein product is CASSMLGSNQPQHF.

By proportion, this clonotype is medium-sized. The chain employs TRBV9 and TRBJ2-2; TRBD2 matches 9 bases. The germline V gene has CDR1 SGDLS and CDR2 YYNGEE. This CDR3 comprises 17 residues. J was trimmed by 5 bases and V by 0 bases; bases with no gene match: 8. Written as DNA, the CDR3 is TGTGCCAGCAGCGTAGTAGCTCTAGCGGGGAGAACCGGGGAGCTGTTTTTT. The encoded protein is CASSVVALAGRTGELFF.

By sample share, this clonotype is medium-sized. V usage is TRBV20-1 and J usage is TRBJ1-1; D possibly corresponds to TRBD1 (5 bases). The CDR3 totals 13 residues. Trimming removed 6 bases from V and 0 bases from J, with 11 bases in between. Germline CDR1 and CDR2: DFQATT and SNEGSKA (reference sequence). The CDR3 region has the DNA TGCAGTGCGCTCAGGGCAATGAACACTGAAGCTTTCTTT. Its protein is CSALRAMNTEAFF.

Points on this clonotype: This clone may be a read error of a much larger clone one base away. CDR3 amino acids: CASSFYPGNTIYF. For the CDR3, the DNA is TGTGCCAGCAGCTTCTATCCTGGAAACACCATATATTTT. This chain connects TRBV2 to TRBJ1-3; D remains ambiguous. Between the trimmed V and J ends, which lost 6 bases and 2 bases, there was a span of 8 bases. The CDR3 is 13 residues long. CDR1 and CDR2 (germline): SNHLY, FYNNEI.

The chain employs TRBV7-6 and TRBJ2-3; 10 nucleotides agree with TRBD2. CDR3 length: 16 amino acids. Germline V gene sequence: CDR1 SGHVS, CDR2 FNYEAQ. V lost 5 bases and J lost 2; bases outside the gene matches: 7. The CDR3: CASSSQGLAVTDTQYF. In DNA, the CDR3 is TGTGCCAGCAGCAGCCAAGGACTAGCGGTCACAGATACGCAGTATTTT.

On this clonotype itself: A clone one base away is much larger, so this may be a read error. The V gene is TRBV5-1, the J gene TRBJ1-3; D is undetermined. The V gene's germline CDR1 is SGHRS and CDR2 YFSETQ. The CDR3 is 15 amino acids. In nucleotides, the CDR3 is TGCTCCAGCAGCCCACTGACGGGTCCCGGAAACACCATATATTTT. The encoded protein is CSSSPLTGPGNTIYF.

Relative to its sample, this clonotype is medium-sized. The chain links TRBV12-3 or TRBV12-4 to TRBJ1-1, with TRBD1 identical over 9 bases. The CDR3 consists of 13 residues. Trimming cost V 6 bases and J 6 bases; bases outside gene matches: 5. For the CDR3, the DNA is TGTGCCAGCAGGCCAACAGGGGGCTCTGAAGCTTTCTTT. Translating gives CASRPTGGSEAFF.

This rearrangement joins TRBV18 to TRBJ2-5; 8 positions match TRBD2. After removal of 4 bases from V and 5 bases from J, the junction contained 6 bases not matched to a gene. Germline V gene data show CDR1 as KGHSH and CDR2 as LQKENI. The CDR3 sequence is 14 residues long. The CDR3 loop is CASSLGLVDETQYF. The CDR3 DNA follows: TGTGCCAGCTCACTGGGACTAGTAGACGAGACCCAGTACTTC.

This clonotype rates as medium-sized. The chain employs TRBV6-1 and TRBJ1-2; D remains ambiguous. Trimming removed 5 bases at V and 3 bases at J, with 10 bases between. There are 13 residues in the CDR3. Germline lookup yields CDR1 MNHNS and CDR2 SASEGT. CDR3 nucleotide sequence: TGTGCCAGCAGTCTCCGGGTCGACTATGGCTACACCTTC. Its protein is CASSLRVDYGYTF.

On this clonotype: This may arise from a read error, as a much more abundant clone is one base away. V is TRBV10-3 and J is TRBJ2-7; D may be TRBD2 (7 bases). V lost 10 bases and J lost 7, with 26 bases in between. This CDR3 comprises 15 residues. The germline V gene encodes CDR1 ENHRY and CDR2 SYGVKD. CDR3 DNA sequence: TGTGCCACCATAGGGGGGGTAGAGGGAGTAAAAGAGCAGTACTTC. Residues: CATIGGVEGVKEQYF.

Of note for this clonotype: The final CDR3 position lacks the conserved phenylalanine or tryptophan, pointing to a likely read error. The chain combines TRBV7-8 with TRBJ2-5, with 7 bases fitting TRBD1. Trimming at V came to 3 bases and at J to 1 base, leaving 5 bases not matched to a gene. Germline V gene lookup returns CDR1 SGHVS and CDR2 FQNEAQ. This CDR3 spans 15 amino acids. The CDR3 sequence is CASSFGQAGQETQYL. The CDR3 DNA sequence: TGTGCCAGCAGCTTCGGACAGGCAGGCCAAGAGACCCAGTACCTC.

Of note for this clonotype: Being one base from a much bigger clone, this may be a read error. The rearrangement uses TRBV20-1 and TRBJ2-3, with D maybe TRBD2 (5 bases). This CDR3 has 16 amino acids. Trimming took off 2 bases at V and 6 bases at J, with 21 bases between the two ends. Germline V lookup: CDR1 DFQATT, CDR2 SNEGSKA (reference sequence). The CDR3 protein is CSARLTSTRHTDTQYF. CDR3 nucleotide sequence: TGCAGTGCTAGATTAACAAGTACTAGACATACGGATACGCAGTATTTT.

This rearrangement joins TRBV6-2 or TRBV6-3 to TRBJ2-2; no definite D call. The V end lost 6 bases, the J end lost 8 bases, and 13 bases lay between the germline ends. The CDR3 spans 13 residues. Germline V gene sequence: CDR1 MNHEY, CDR2 SVGEGT. CDR3 loop: CASSRAVEGELFF. DNA for the CDR3: TGTGCCAGCAGCCGGGCGGTGGAAGGGGAGCTGTTTTTT.

The V call is TRBV12-3 or TRBV12-4, the J call TRBJ2-5; TRBD1 is a possible D gene (5 bases). The CDR3 loop spans 14 amino acids. The V and J ends lost 3 bases and 5 bases respectively, with 13 bases between them. This chain's CDR3 is CASSFGQGRETQYF. The CDR3 DNA is TGTGCCAGCAGTTTCGGGCAGGGAAGGGAGACCCAGTACTTC.

About this clonotype itself: This may come from a read error, since a much larger clone is one base off. This rearrangement joins TRBV28 to TRBJ1-6, with D unclear. Germline CDR1 and CDR2: MDHEN and SYDVKM. Trimming cost V 3 bases and J 8 bases, with 11 bases left between them. This CDR3 spans 14 amino acids. CDR3 nucleotides: TGTGCCAGCAGTTTGGGCCTTCGGGATTCACCCCTCCACTTT. It translates to CASSLGLRDSPLHF.

The V gene is TRBV20-1, the J gene TRBJ2-3; D is unclear. CDR1 is DFQATT and CDR2 is SNEGSKA in the germline V gene (reference sequence). This CDR3 is 14 amino acids long. Trimming removed 6 bases from V and 1 base from J, with 14 bases in between. CDR3 protein: CSARFQSGTDTQYF. Written as DNA, the CDR3 is TGCAGTGCCCGTTTCCAATCCGGCACAGATACGCAGTATTTT.

This clonotype counts as medium-sized. This chain connects TRBV19 to TRBJ1-2; D remains ambiguous. The CDR3 is made up of 13 amino acids. Germline V gene sequence: CDR1 LNHDA, CDR2 SQIVND (reference sequence). V lost 3 bases and J lost 6, with 11 bases in between. The CDR3 protein is CASSMVNGNGYTF. The CDR3, as DNA: TGTGCCAGTAGTATGGTAAATGGTAATGGCTACACCTTC.

This clonotype appeared a few times. J is TRBJ2-5 and V is TRBV11-1; no definite D call. Germline V gene data show CDR1 as SGHAT and CDR2 as FQDESV (reference sequence). CDR3 length: 17 residues. The ends were cut back, 5 bases at V and 4 bases at J, with 23 bases in the middle. The CDR3 here is CASSQTSSSGFGETQYF. CDR3 nucleotide sequence: TGTGCCAGCAGCCAAACCTCCTCGTCCGGGTTTGGAGAGACCCAGTACTTC.

By share, this clonotype ranks as large. The CDR3 here is CASSEFSYNSPLHF. In DNA form, the CDR3 reads TGCGCCAGCAGTGAGTTCTCCTATAATTCACCCCTCCACTTT. The chain joins TRBV4-1 to TRBJ1-6; D is unclear. Germline CDR1 and CDR2: MGHRA and YSYEKL. Trimming removed 6 bases from V and 0 bases from J, with 6 bases in between. This CDR3 contains 14 residues.

The rearrangement uses TRBV5-1 and TRBJ2-2; no reliable D call. This CDR3 has 14 amino acids. V lost 0 bases and J 1 base, leaving 4 bases between the germline ends. Germline V gene sequence: CDR1 SGHRS, CDR2 YFSETQ. The CDR3 loop is CASSLGQNTGELFF. The CDR3 DNA is TGCGCCAGCAGCTTGGGACAGAACACCGGGGAGCTGTTTTTT. The entire variable domain, with the rest obtained from reference TRBV5-1 and TRBJ2-2, is as follows: KAGVTQTPRYLIKTRGQQVTLSCSPISGHRSVSWYQQTPGQGLQFLFEYFSETQRNKGNFPGRFSGRQFSNSRSEMNVSTLELGDSALYLCASSLGQNTGELFFGEGSRLTVL.

This clonotype is medium-sized in the sample. V is TRBV5-1 and J is TRBJ2-2; D remains ambiguous. Germline CDR1 reads SGHRS; CDR2 reads YFSETQ. Deletions cut 2 bases from V and 4 bases from J, with 15 bases between. The CDR3 has 16 amino acids. The CDR3 loop is CASSFLGRASTGELFF. CDR3 in DNA: TGCGCCAGCAGCTTTTTGGGAAGGGCGTCCACCGGGGAGCTGTTTTTT.